This record concerns one T cell receptor (beta chain) sequence. This record belongs to a study of cytomegalovirus exposure and HLA in healthy donors. Data came from immunoSEQ multiplex PCR; TCRdb stores just in-frame clones and leaves some out. The table lists 200,000 to 250,000 clones, approximately 88% of them singletons, with more than 13% in the top ten. This CDR3 is built from 14 residues. The germline V gene has CDR1 MNHNY and CDR2 SVGAGI (reference sequence). V was pared by 10 bases and J by 5 bases, with 19 bases between. This chain joins TRBV6-6 and TRBJ2-3, with a tentative D call TRBD2 (5 bases). The sample consisted of PBMCs. The receptor's source is a young woman in good health and CMV-seropositive. The CDR3 DNA follows: TGTGCCACCGTCACACGGGAACCCGGAGATACGCAGTATTTT. Amino acid sequence: CATVTREPGDTQYF.